The rows below give T cell receptor beta chains drawn from one sample of a study of blood T cell repertoires in COVID-19. Data came from immunoSEQ multiplex PCR; TCRdb stores just in-frame clones and leaves some out. The table has approximately 200,000 clones, 85% to 90% seen once; the top ten hold roughly 2.7%. The sequenced sample was peripheral blood. The receptors were sampled from a man aged 25-40 years with COVID-19, enrolled during active disease. Both conserved end residues are trimmed from each CDR3. A D gene is named only where the DNA matches it firmly.

>17|TRBD2|TRBJ2-1|TRBV6-1
ASSEWRLSWGLARNEQF
>15|TRBD1|TRBJ1-4|TRBV30
AWGFSNQDREAEKLF
>12|.|TRBJ1-3|TRBV4-3
ASSQDGSGNTIY
>12|.|TRBJ2-7|TRBV11-1
ASAPWAGEYEQY
>11|TRBD2|TRBJ2-5|TRBV7-2
ASSHGGWETQY
>9|.|TRBJ2-7|TRBV12-3/TRBV12-4
ASSFLDEQY
>13|TRBD1|TRBJ2-7|TRBV6-2/TRBV6-3
ASSYKGTGKNEQY
>13|.|TRBJ1-1|TRBV18
ASSPQRDKGTEAF
>15|TRBD2|TRBJ2-1|TRBV5-1
ASSGLAGSRSYNEQF
>11|TRBD1|TRBJ2-5|TRBV18
ASSDRGQETQY
>11|.|TRBJ1-1|TRBV6-5
ASSTGGRTEAF
>11|TRBD1|TRBJ1-2|TRBV6-5
ASKGDRIYGYT
>12|TRBD1|TRBJ1-2|TRBV11-2
ASSSRTGSWGYT
>13|.|TRBJ1-2|TRBV5-4
ASSLEVGGVGGYT
>15|TRBD1|TRBJ1-6|TRBV15
ATSRDSGGRRNSPLH
>13|.|TRBJ1-1|TRBV6-5
ASRQKKQGITEAF
>12|.|TRBJ1-3|TRBV19
ASSIGGGGNTIY
>14|TRBD2|TRBJ2-2|TRBV6-5
ASSYSRTSISGELF
>16|TRBD1|TRBJ1-5|TRBV7-6
ASSKPGQGVERDQPQH
>13|.|TRBJ2-3|TRBV4-3
ASSPRWVAGDTQY
>17|TRBD1|TRBJ2-7|TRBV6-1
ASSVTWTGAQAGGYEQY
>12|.|TRBJ1-4|TRBV28
ASTPYGTNEKLF
>13|.|TRBJ2-2|TRBV19
ASSEGSANTGELF
>13|.|TRBJ2-7|TRBV6-5
ASRGHRAYGDEQY
>12|.|TRBJ1-2|TRBV18
ASSPQLAGCGYT
>14|.|TRBJ2-7|TRBV7-9
ASSLGEGASAYEQY
>12|.|TRBJ2-7|TRBV5-6
ASSLPGVAYEQY
>13|TRBD1|TRBJ1-5|TRBV7-2
ASSLEGQGGQPQH
>13|TRBD1|TRBJ1-1|TRBV19
ASSSPDRGYTEAF
>12|.|TRBJ1-1|TRBV6-6
ASSYLETTQEAF
>14|TRBD1|TRBJ2-2|TRBV7-6
ASSLGQGASAGELF
>13|.|TRBJ2-1|TRBV28
ASSSGGSRGNEQF
>12|.|TRBJ1-5|TRBV28
ASIEPGGNQPQH
>11|.|TRBJ2-3|TRBV7-2
ASGLVYTDTQY
>13|TRBD1|TRBJ2-7|TRBV5-1
ASSLKDRALYEQY
>11|.|TRBJ2-7|TRBV28
ASSQDILGEQY
>13|.|TRBJ1-1|TRBV5-6
ASSNWGGISTEAF
>12|TRBD1|TRBJ1-6|TRBV28
ASRPDRANSPLH
>10|.|TRBJ1-2|TRBV7-9
ASSSVSERYT
>14|TRBD1|TRBJ1-1|TRBV6-6
ASRPQGAPRNTEAF
>12|.|TRBJ1-5|TRBV19
ASRYGVGDQPQH
>11|.|TRBJ1-1|TRBV18
ASSPPLSTEAF